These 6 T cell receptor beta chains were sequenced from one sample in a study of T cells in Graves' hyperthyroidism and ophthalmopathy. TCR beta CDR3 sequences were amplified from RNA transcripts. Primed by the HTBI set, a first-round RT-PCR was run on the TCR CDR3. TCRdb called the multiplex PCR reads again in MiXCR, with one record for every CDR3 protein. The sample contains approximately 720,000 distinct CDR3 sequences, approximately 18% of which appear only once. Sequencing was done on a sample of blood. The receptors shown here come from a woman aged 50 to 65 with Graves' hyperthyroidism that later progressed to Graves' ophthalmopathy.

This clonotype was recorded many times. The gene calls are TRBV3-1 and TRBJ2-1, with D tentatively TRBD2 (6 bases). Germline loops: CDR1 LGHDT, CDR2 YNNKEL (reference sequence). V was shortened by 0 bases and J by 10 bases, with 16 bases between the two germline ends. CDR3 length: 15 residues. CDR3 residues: CASSQELAAPREQFF. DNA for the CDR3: TGTGCCAGCAGCCAAGAATTAGCGGCCCCGCGGGAGCAGTTCTTC.

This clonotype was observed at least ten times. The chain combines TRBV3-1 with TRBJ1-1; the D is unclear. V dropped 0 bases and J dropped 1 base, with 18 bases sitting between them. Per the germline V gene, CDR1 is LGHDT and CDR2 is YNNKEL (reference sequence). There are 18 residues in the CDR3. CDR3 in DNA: TGTGCCAGCAGCCAAGAACTGGTGGGGTCGGGAGGGAACACTGAAGCTTTCTTT. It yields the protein CASSQELVGSGGNTEAFF.

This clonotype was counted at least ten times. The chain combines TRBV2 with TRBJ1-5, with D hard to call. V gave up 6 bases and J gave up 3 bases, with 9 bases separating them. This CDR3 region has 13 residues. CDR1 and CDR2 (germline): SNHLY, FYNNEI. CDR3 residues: CASRSGFNQPQHF. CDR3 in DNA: TGTGCCAGCAGGAGTGGGTTCAATCAGCCCCAGCATTTT.

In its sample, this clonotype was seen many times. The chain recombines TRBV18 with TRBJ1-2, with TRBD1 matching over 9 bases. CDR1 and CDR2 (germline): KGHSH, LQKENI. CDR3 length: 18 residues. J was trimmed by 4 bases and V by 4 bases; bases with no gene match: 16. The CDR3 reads CASSLPGQGDPDSYGYTF. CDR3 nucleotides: TGTGCCAGCTCACTCCCGGGACAGGGCGACCCTGATTCCTATGGCTACACCTTC.

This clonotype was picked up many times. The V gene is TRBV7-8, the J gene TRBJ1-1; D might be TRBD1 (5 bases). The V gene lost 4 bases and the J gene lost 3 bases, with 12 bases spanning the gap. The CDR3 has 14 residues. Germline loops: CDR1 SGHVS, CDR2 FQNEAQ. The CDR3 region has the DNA TGTGCCAGCAGCTCAGGGTATGGGGACACTGAAGCTTTCTTT. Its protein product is CASSSGYGDTEAFF.

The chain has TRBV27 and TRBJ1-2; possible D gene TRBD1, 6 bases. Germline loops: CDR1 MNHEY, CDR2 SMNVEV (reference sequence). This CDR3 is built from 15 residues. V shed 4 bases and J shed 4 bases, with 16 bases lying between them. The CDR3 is CASSSTGKESYGYTF. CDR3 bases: TGTGCCAGCAGTTCCACAGGGAAGGAAAGCTATGGCTACACCTTC.